A single sample is the source of the 14 T cell receptor beta chains below, sequenced in a study of blood T cell repertoires in COVID-19. Sequencing used immunoSEQ multiplex PCR; TCRdb keeps in-frame clones, though not all of them. The table records 200,000 to 250,000 clones, about 85% of them present only once. The sample comprised peripheral blood. These receptors were obtained from a man under 40 who had recovered from COVID-19.

This clone was recorded a few times. This chain's CDR3 is CASSPSWSSEQFF. The CDR3 DNA reads TGTGCCAGCTCACCATCGTGGAGTTCTGAGCAGTTCTTC. The rearrangement joins TRBV18 to TRBJ2-1; D call uncertain. The CDR3 is 13 amino acids. Germline CDR1 KGHSH, CDR2 LQKENI. Trimming removed 2 bases from V and 9 bases from J, with 11 bases in between.

The rearrangement joins TRBV7-9 to TRBJ2-3; maybe TRBD1 (6 bases). V shed 6 bases and J shed 8 bases, with 12 bases lying between them. Germline CDR1 is SEHNR and CDR2 is FQNEAQ (reference sequence). The CDR3 is made up of 12 amino acids. The CDR3 DNA sequence: TGTGCCAGCAGTTCAGGGGTTCTTACGCAGTATTTT. This encodes CASSSGVLTQYF.

This clone was seen a few times. The chain employs TRBV7-9 and TRBJ1-1; D is ambiguous. CDR3 length: 12 residues. Germline CDR1 reads SEHNR; CDR2 reads FQNEAQ (reference sequence). Trimming left V 5 bases short and J 7 bases short, with 11 bases between. The CDR3 is CASSAFVNEAFF. DNA of the CDR3: TGTGCCAGCAGCGCGTTCGTAAATGAAGCTTTCTTT.

J is TRBJ2-7 and V is TRBV5-8; 8 nucleotides agree with TRBD1. CDR3 size: 15 residues. The V gene's germline CDR1 is SGHTS and CDR2 YDEGEE. The trim removed 1 base at V and 3 bases at J, leaving 6 bases unmatched. This CDR3 is CASSLHRGTGYEQYF. The CDR3 nucleotides are TGTGCCAGCAGCTTGCACAGGGGGACGGGCTACGAGCAGTACTTC.

The gene calls are TRBV5-1 and TRBJ2-2; D is possibly TRBD2 (7 bases). Trimming shortened V by 6 bases and J by 7 bases, and 19 bases separated the two germline ends. The germline CDR1 and CDR2 sequences are SGHRS and YFSETQ. The CDR3 loop spans 15 amino acids. The CDR3, as DNA: TGCGCCAGCAAACCTCCCGGACTAGGGGGCGGGGAGCTGTTTTTT. Encoded protein: CASKPPGLGGGELFF.

The CDR3 reads CASSPGELAGNQPQHF. The DNA of the CDR3 is TGTGCCAGCTCTCCAGGGGAGCTGGCGGGCAATCAGCCCCAGCATTTT. J is TRBJ1-5 and V is TRBV18, with TRBD1 as a possible D gene (6 bases). V was trimmed by 6 bases and J by 2 bases, leaving 17 bases between them. CDR1 is KGHSH, CDR2 LQKENI, per germline. The CDR3 contains 16 residues. Based on the CDR3 plus reference TRBV18 and TRBJ1-5, the full variable domain is NAGVMQNPRHLVRRRGQEARLRCSPMKGHSHVYWYRQLPEEGLKFMVYLQKENIIDESGMPKERFSAEFPKEGPSILRIQQVVRGDSAAYFCASSPGELAGNQPQHFGDGTRLSIL.

The chain recombines TRBV6-5 with TRBJ1-5; tentatively, D is TRBD1 (6 bases). The germline CDR1 and CDR2 sequences are MNHEY and SVGAGI. Trimming removed 6 bases at V and 4 bases at J, with 16 bases between. The CDR3 is 15 amino acids. The CDR3: CASRYPGHLNQPQHF. The CDR3 DNA sequence: TGTGCCAGCAGGTATCCGGGACATCTGAATCAGCCCCAGCATTTT.

The V gene is TRBV9, the J gene TRBJ1-3, with D hard to call. The CDR3 has 16 residues. Germline assignment: CDR1 SGDLS and CDR2 YYNGEE. V was cut by 3 bases and J by 0 bases, with 13 bases left in between. The CDR3: CASSASLHSSGNTIYF. The DNA for the CDR3 is TGTGCCAGCAGCGCCTCATTGCACTCCTCTGGAAACACCATATATTTT.

V is TRBV10-1 and J is TRBJ2-2; 9 positions match TRBD2. The CDR3 consists of 15 residues. V shed 4 bases and J 5 bases; nucleotides not matched to a gene: 5. Germline CDR1 is WNHNN and CDR2 is SYGVQD (reference sequence). CDR3 protein: CASSGGGAGTGELFF. The CDR3 DNA follows: TGCGCCAGCAGTGGCGGGGGGGCCGGTACCGGGGAGCTGTTTTTT.

The chain carries TRBV24-1 and TRBJ2-1, with D perhaps matching TRBD1 (6 bases). Trimming took 9 bases from V and 3 from J, leaving 11 bases between them. This CDR3 comprises 13 residues. The germline V gene has CDR1 KGHDR and CDR2 SFDVKD. The CDR3 spells CATGGPLYNEQFF. In nucleotides, the CDR3 is TGTGCCACCGGGGGCCCCCTCTACAATGAGCAGTTCTTC.

V gene TRBV18 combines with J gene TRBJ1-5, with TRBD1 matching over 10 bases. Trimming removed 3 bases from V and 5 bases from J; junction bases left unmatched: 4. This CDR3 spans 15 amino acids. Germline V gene data show CDR1 as KGHSH and CDR2 as LQKENI. The CDR3 nucleotides are TGTGCCAGCTCACCTGGGACAGGGGCCGATCAGCCCCAGCATTTT. Amino acids: CASSPGTGADQPQHF.

V is TRBV28 and J is TRBJ2-7; possibly TRBD2 for D (5 bases). The CDR3 extends over 13 amino acids. Germline V gene sequence: CDR1 MDHEN, CDR2 SYDVKM. Trimming shortened V by 2 bases and J by 7 bases, and 12 bases separated the two germline ends. The CDR3 region is CASSLGQDWEQYF. The CDR3 DNA reads TGTGCCAGCAGTTTAGGGCAGGACTGGGAGCAGTACTTC. The full variable domain, completed using reference TRBV28 and TRBJ2-7, is DVKVTQSSRYLVKRTGEKVFLECVQDMDHENMFWYRQDPGLGLRLIYFSYDVKMKEKGDIPEGYSVSREKKERFSLILESASTNQTSMYLCASSLGQDWEQYFGPGTRLTVT.

V and J are TRBV2 and TRBJ2-1; 10 bases are a match to TRBD2. V lost 5 bases and J lost 8; bases outside the gene matches: 9. There are 15 residues in the CDR3. CDR1 is SNHLY and CDR2 is FYNNEI in the germline V gene. CDR3 loop: CASSFQTSGYDEQFF. The DNA for the CDR3 is TGTGCCAGCAGTTTTCAGACTAGCGGGTATGATGAGCAGTTCTTC.

The chain employs TRBV6-1 and TRBJ2-6; D is unresolved. Germline CDR1 is MNHNS and CDR2 is SASEGT. The CDR3 is 14 amino acids. Trimming cost V 2 bases and J 0 bases, with 2 bases left between them. The CDR3, as DNA: TGTGCCAGCAGTGAATACTCTGGGGCCAACGTCCTGACTTTC. Amino acid sequence: CASSEYSGANVLTF.